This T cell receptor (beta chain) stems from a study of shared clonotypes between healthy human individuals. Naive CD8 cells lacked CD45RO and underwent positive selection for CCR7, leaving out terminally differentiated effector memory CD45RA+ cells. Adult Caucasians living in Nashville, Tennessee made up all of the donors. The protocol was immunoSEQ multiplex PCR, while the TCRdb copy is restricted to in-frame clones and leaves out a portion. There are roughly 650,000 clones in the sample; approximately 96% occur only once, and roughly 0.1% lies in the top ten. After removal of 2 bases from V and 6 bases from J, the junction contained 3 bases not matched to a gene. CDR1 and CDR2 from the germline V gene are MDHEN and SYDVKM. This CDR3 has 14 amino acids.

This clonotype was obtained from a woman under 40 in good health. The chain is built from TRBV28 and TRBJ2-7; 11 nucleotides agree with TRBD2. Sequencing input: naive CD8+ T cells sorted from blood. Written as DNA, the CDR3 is TGTGCCAGCAGTTTACTAGCGGGAGGTCTCGAGCAGTACTTC. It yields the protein CASSLLAGGLEQYF.